This TCR beta chain came from a study of blood T cell repertoires in COVID-19. Whole-study context: PBMCs, B-cell-depleted T cells, or T cells provided the cDNA or gDNA that made up the material.

The method was immunoSEQ multiplex PCR; TCRdb's version includes in-frame clones alone and lacks a portion of them. The profile covers 430,000 or so clones, with 70% to 90% appearing a single time and approximately 1.5% taken by the ten largest. Each participant's cohort was designated according to participant-reported clinical history. Input material: PBMCs or T cells enriched from blood (not recorded which). This clonotype was sampled from a woman aged 18 to 35 who had been exposed to COVID-19.

CDR3 sequence: CASSLRAGGVYEQYF. The DNA of the CDR3 is TGTGCCAGCAGCCTGAGGGCAGGGGGTGTATACGAGCAGTACTTC. The chain recombines TRBV3-1 (or the pseudogene TRBV3-2) with TRBJ2-7; 7 positions agree with TRBD1. Trimming at V came to 4 bases and at J to 4 bases, leaving 10 bases not matched to a gene. The CDR3 runs 15 residues. Per germline, CDR1 LGHDT and CDR2 YNNKEL (reference sequence).